This T cell receptor (beta chain) was sequenced for a study of cytomegalovirus exposure and HLA in healthy donors. Study-wide points: Clonal expansion, a later analysis showed, was greater in HLA-associated TCR beta chains than in equally common others. The study had only CMV serostatus as immune exposure information. Likely technical artifact: a cluster of highly shared sequence variants.

This CDR3 region has 15 residues. Losses at the gene ends were 2 bases for V and 2 bases for J; bases not matched to a gene: 3. Per germline, CDR1 SGDLS and CDR2 YYNGEE. Comments on this clone: Its antigen is not identified.

With 60 Vbeta and 13 Jbeta primers, the PCR was carried out. Some clones are missing from TCRdb's copy, which holds only in-frame ones; the method was immunoSEQ multiplex PCR. The sample yields 90,000 to 150,000 clones, under 85% seen once. The clonotype originates from a human donor in good health. Input material: PBMCs. This chain links TRBV9 with TRBJ2-3; 9 nucleotides agree with TRBD2. CDR3 bases: TGTGCCAGCAGCGTGCTAGCGGGACTCACAGATACGCAGTATTTT. Translation gives CASSVLAGLTDTQYF.